This T cell receptor (beta chain) derives from a study of control samples from healthy donors and cancer patients. The CDR3 has 14 residues. Trimming pared 3 bases from V and 8 bases from J, leaving 14 bases between. Germline V gene lookup returns CDR1 SGHRS and CDR2 YFSETQ. The method was immunoSEQ multiplex PCR; TCRdb's version includes in-frame clones alone and lacks a portion of them. The sample records about 110,000 clones, about nine tenths being singletons. This clone was detected only once. The TCR originated in a human donor in good health. The donor label of this sample is uncertain. The J gene is TRBJ1-4, the V gene TRBV5-1, with D perhaps TRBD1 (6 bases). The sequenced sample consisted of blood. As DNA, the CDR3 is TGCGCCAGCAGCTCGGACAGCGAGGGCGAAAAACTGTTTTTT. This translates into CASSSDSEGEKLFF.